The 13 T cell receptor beta chains below were found in one sample sequenced in a study of chemoradiotherapy in HPV16-positive cancers. Profiling relied on immunoSEQ multiplex PCR, and the TCRdb table lists in-frame clones only, not all of them. This sample has some 12,000 clones, with approximately 90% found just once. The sample consisted of blood, taken from a patient who underwent chemoradiotherapy. These receptors all come from a human donor with HPV-associated anogenital cancer.

This rearrangement joins TRBV4-2 to TRBJ2-2; 10 nucleotides agree with TRBD2. CDR3 length equals 17 residues. Germline CDR1 reads LGHNA; CDR2 reads YNFKEQ. After removal of 0 bases from V and 7 bases from J, the junction contained 8 bases not matched to a gene. CDR3 nucleotide sequence: TGTGCCAGCAGCCAAGATGGGGCTAGCGGGGGATTCGGGGAGCTGTTTTTT. Protein product: CASSQDGASGGFGELFF.

The chain joins TRBV5-6 to TRBJ2-7, with 7 bases fitting TRBD2. V lost 4 bases to trimming and J lost 6 bases; unmatched junction nucleotides: 4. Looked up from germline, CDR1 is SGHDT and CDR2 is YYEEEE. CDR3 length equals 12 residues. CDR3 residues: CASSRGGFEQYF. CDR3 sequence (DNA): TGTGCCAGCAGCAGGGGAGGGTTCGAGCAGTACTTC.

The genes are TRBV27 and TRBJ2-3; 7 nucleotides line up with TRBD2. With 6 bases clipped from V and 3 bases from J, the junction kept 6 bases outside the gene matches. The V gene's germline CDR1 is MNHEY and CDR2 SMNVEV (reference sequence). This CDR3 spans 14 amino acids. This CDR3 reads CASRRDYQTDTQYF. CDR3 DNA: TGTGCCAGCAGGCGGGACTACCAAACAGATACGCAGTATTTT.

This clone occurred once. The V and J genes are TRBV5-4 and TRBJ1-1; D is uncertain. Germline V gene data show CDR1 as SGHNT and CDR2 as YYREEE (reference sequence). This CDR3 is 15 amino acids long. Trimming pared 4 bases from V and 0 bases from J, leaving 13 bases between. CDR3 in DNA: TGTGCCAGCAGCGTCGGTAGCCTAATGAACACTGAAGCTTTCTTT. This codes for CASSVGSLMNTEAFF.

This clone came up once. V and J are TRBV27 and TRBJ1-3; D possibly corresponds to TRBD1 (6 bases). V dropped 5 bases and J dropped 4 bases, with 12 bases sitting between them. The CDR3 runs to 14 residues. Germline V gene data show CDR1 as MNHEY and CDR2 as SMNVEV (reference sequence). The CDR3 DNA is TGTGCCAGCAGTCTCCGTCAGGGGGGAAACACCATATATTTT. Its translation: CASSLRQGGNTIYF.

In this sample, this clone turned up once. The chain couples TRBV6-1 to TRBJ1-5, with D unresolved. The CDR3 spans 14 residues. The germline V gene encodes CDR1 MNHNS and CDR2 SASEGT. The ends were cut back, 5 bases at V and 7 bases at J, with 15 bases in the middle. The CDR3 region is CASSPPLFRQPQHF. The CDR3 region has the DNA TGTGCCAGCAGTCCACCCCTATTTCGCCAGCCCCAGCATTTT.

This CDR3 reads CASSEIQNTEAFF. CDR3 DNA sequence: TGTGCCAGCAGTGAAATCCAGAACACTGAAGCTTTCTTT. This chain uses TRBV6-1 with TRBJ1-1, with D unresolved. The CDR3 extends over 13 amino acids. Germline V lookup: CDR1 MNHNS, CDR2 SASEGT. Trimming stripped 2 bases from V and 1 base from J, with 5 bases between.

The chain couples TRBV4-3 to TRBJ1-1; D not certain. The V gene lost 2 bases and the J gene lost 0 bases, with 19 bases spanning the gap. Germline CDR1 and CDR2: LGHNA and YSLEER. This CDR3 contains 18 residues. The CDR3 DNA reads as TGCGCCAGCAGCCAACCAAAGGGAGCATATTACATGAACACTGAAGCTTTCTTT. It yields the protein CASSQPKGAYYMNTEAFF.

The chain has TRBV4-3 and TRBJ1-1; no firm D call. The germline V and J ends were trimmed by 1 base and 5 bases, with 11 bases remaining between them. CDR3 size: 14 residues. Germline V gene sequence: CDR1 LGHNA, CDR2 YSLEER. This chain's CDR3 is CASSQGGSGTEAFF. As DNA, the CDR3 is TGCGCCAGCAGCCAAGGAGGGTCGGGGACTGAAGCTTTCTTT.

The CDR3 DNA follows: TGTGCCAGCAGAGGACAGACTGCTAGCTCCTATAATTCACCCCTCCACTTT. This codes for CASRGQTASSYNSPLHF. The chain joins TRBV25-1 to TRBJ1-6, with a possible D match to TRBD1 (6 bases). This CDR3 has 17 residues. V lost 6 bases and J lost 0, with 15 bases in between. Germline V gene lookup returns CDR1 MGHDK and CDR2 SYGVNS. The full variable domain, with the rest looked up from reference TRBV25-1 and TRBJ1-6, is EADIYQTPRYLVIGTGKKITLECSQTMGHDKMYWYQQDPGMELHLIHYSYGVNSTEKGDLSSESTVSRIRTEHFPLTLESARPSHTSQYLCASRGQTASSYNSPLHFGNGTRLTVT.

V gene TRBV4-1 combines with J gene TRBJ1-6; D unresolved. This CDR3 has 14 amino acids. The germline V gene has CDR1 MGHRA and CDR2 YSYEKL. V was clipped by 1 base and J by 7 bases, with 8 bases between them. The DNA of the CDR3 is TGCGCCAGCAGCCAAGGATGGGTAAATTCACCCCTCCACTTT. It is translated as CASSQGWVNSPLHF.

The chain employs TRBV7-2 and TRBJ2-5; D possibly matches TRBD1 or TRBD2 (6 bases each). The CDR3 has 15 amino acids. Germline V lookup: CDR1 SGHTA, CDR2 FQGNSA. Trimming removed 1 base from V and 7 bases from J, with 16 bases in between. CDR3 DNA: TGTGCCAGCAGCTTAGGGAGCAGCCGGGGGCGGACCCAGTACTTC. Its protein is CASSLGSSRGRTQYF.

The J gene is TRBJ1-2, the V gene TRBV7-9, with 7 bases identical to TRBD1. Germline loops: CDR1 SEHNR, CDR2 FQNEAQ (reference sequence). The CDR3 length is 13 residues. With 3 bases clipped from V and 4 bases from J, the junction kept 2 bases outside the gene matches. Here the CDR3 DNA reads TGTGCCAGCAGCTTGAGGGACAGCTATGGCTACACCTTC. It codes for CASSLRDSYGYTF.